This TCR beta chain originates from a study of blood T cell repertoires in COVID-19. Overall study context: Nucleic acid was either cDNA or gDNA, and it came from T cells, B-cell-depleted T cells, or PBMCs.

TCRdb's table, derived via immunoSEQ multiplex PCR, lists solely in-frame clones and lacks some. The sample includes 85,000 to 110,000 clones, around nine tenths of them seen just once. This clone has at least ten counts. The sample contains more than one DNA sequence encoding this CDR3. Germline V gene lookup returns CDR1 LNHDA and CDR2 SQIVND (reference sequence). The CDR3 sequence is 15 residues long. With 5 bases removed from V and 3 bases from J, the gap between germline ends came to 14 bases. This sequence was found in a man in his forties or fifties in a cohort sampled during active COVID-19. The sequenced sample consisted of peripheral blood. The chain joins TRBV19 to TRBJ1-5, with D possibly TRBD1 on 6 matching bases. CDR3 region: CASSPDSTSNQPQHF. For the CDR3, the DNA is TGTGCCAGTAGTCCGGACAGCACCTCCAATCAGCCCCAGCATTTT. Full variable domain (missing parts from reference TRBV19 and TRBJ1-5): DGGITQSPKYLFRKEGQNVTLSCEQNLNHDAMYWYRQDPGQGLRLIYYSQIVNDFQKGDIAEGYSVSREKKESFPLTVTSAQKNPTAFYLCASSPDSTSNQPQHFGDGTRLSIL.